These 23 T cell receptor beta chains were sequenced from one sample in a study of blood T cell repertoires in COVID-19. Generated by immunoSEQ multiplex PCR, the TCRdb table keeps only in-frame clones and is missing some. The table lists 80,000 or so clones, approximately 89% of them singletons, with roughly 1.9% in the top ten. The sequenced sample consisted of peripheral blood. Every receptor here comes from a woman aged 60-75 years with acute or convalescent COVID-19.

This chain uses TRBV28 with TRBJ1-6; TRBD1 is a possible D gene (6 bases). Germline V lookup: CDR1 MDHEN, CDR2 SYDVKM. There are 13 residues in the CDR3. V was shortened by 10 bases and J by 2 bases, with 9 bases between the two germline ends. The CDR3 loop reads CATQGPYNSPLHF. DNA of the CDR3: TGTGCCACCCAGGGGCCCTATAATTCACCCCTCCACTTT.

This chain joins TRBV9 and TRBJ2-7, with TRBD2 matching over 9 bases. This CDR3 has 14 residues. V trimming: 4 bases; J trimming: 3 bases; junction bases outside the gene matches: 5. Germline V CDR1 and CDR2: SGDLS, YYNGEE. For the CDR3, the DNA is TGTGCCAGCAGCCCCGGACTAGCGTACTACGAGCAGTACTTC. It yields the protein CASSPGLAYYEQYF.

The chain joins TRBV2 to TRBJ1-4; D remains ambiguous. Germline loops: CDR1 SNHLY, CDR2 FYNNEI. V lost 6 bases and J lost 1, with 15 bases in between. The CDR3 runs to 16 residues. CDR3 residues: CASSPGRLRTNEKLFF. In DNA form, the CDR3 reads TGTGCCAGCAGCCCCGGGAGGCTAAGAACTAATGAAAAACTGTTTTTT.

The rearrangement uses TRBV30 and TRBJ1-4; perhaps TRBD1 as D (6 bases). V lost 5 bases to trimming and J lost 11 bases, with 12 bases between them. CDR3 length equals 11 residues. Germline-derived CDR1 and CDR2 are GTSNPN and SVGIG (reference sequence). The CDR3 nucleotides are TGTGCCTGGCGAACAGGGCTGAAACTGTTTTTT. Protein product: CAWRTGLKLFF.

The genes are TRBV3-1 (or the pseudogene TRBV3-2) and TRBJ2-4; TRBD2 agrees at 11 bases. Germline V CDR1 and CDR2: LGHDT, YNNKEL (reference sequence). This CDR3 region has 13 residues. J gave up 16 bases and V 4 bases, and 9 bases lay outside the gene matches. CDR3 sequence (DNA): TGTGCCAGCAGCCTCACGACTAGCGGGAAGTCCTACTTC. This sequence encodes CASSLTTSGKSYF.

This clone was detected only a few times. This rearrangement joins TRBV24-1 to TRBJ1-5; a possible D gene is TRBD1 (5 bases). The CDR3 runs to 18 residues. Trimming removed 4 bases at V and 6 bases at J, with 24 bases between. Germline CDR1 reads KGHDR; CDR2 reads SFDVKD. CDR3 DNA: TGTGCCACCAGTGACCCCAAGATGGGGGGAGATTACGTTCAGCCCCAGCATTTT. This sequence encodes CATSDPKMGGDYVQPQHF.

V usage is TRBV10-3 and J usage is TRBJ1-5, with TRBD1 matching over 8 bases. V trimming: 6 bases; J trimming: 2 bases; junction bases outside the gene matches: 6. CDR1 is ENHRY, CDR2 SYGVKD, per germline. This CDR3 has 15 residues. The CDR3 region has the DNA TGTGCCATCAGAGCAGGGACAGGAGGCAATCAGCCCCAGCATTTT. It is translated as CAIRAGTGGNQPQHF.

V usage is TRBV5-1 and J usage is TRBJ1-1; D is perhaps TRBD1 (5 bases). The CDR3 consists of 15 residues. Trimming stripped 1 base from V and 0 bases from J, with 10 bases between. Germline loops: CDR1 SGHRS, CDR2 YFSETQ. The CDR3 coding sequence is TGCGCCAGCAGCTTGTCGGCAGGGTTGAACACTGAAGCTTTCTTT. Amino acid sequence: CASSLSAGLNTEAFF.

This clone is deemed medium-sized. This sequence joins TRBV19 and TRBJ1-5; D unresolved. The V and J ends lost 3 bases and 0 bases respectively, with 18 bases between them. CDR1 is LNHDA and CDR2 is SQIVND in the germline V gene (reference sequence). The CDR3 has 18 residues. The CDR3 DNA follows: TGTGCCAGTAGTATGGTCTACGGACTCTGGAATAGCAATCAGCCCCAGCATTTT. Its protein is CASSMVYGLWNSNQPQHF.

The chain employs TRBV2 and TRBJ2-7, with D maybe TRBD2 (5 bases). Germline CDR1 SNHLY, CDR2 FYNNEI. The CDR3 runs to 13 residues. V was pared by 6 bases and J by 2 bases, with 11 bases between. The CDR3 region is CASRVGEPYEQYF. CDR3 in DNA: TGTGCCAGCAGGGTCGGGGAGCCCTACGAGCAGTACTTC.

The CDR3 DNA reads TGTGCCAGTAGTTCGGGACAGTCCAACACTGAAGCTTTCTTT. Its protein product is CASSSGQSNTEAFF. The J gene is TRBJ1-1, the V gene TRBV19; 7 bases fit TRBD1. With V trimmed by 5 bases and J by 2 bases, 5 bases remained unmatched. Germline V gene data show CDR1 as LNHDA and CDR2 as SQIVND (reference sequence). This CDR3 comprises 14 residues.

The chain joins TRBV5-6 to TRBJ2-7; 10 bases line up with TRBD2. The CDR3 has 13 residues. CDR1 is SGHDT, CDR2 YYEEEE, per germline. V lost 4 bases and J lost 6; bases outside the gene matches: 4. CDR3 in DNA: TGTGCCAGCAGCCTAGCGGGGGAGCTCGAGCAGTACTTC. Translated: CASSLAGELEQYF.

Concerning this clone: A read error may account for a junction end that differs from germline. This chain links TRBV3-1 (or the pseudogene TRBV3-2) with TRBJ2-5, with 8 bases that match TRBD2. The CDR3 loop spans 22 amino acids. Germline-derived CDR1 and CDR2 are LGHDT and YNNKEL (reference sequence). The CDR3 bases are TGTGCCAGCAGCCAAGAGCCCCTGGGGGTAGCGGGACTTCCCCTGGTGGCCCGACTAGTAGACTTC. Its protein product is CASSQEPLGVAGLPLVARLVDF.

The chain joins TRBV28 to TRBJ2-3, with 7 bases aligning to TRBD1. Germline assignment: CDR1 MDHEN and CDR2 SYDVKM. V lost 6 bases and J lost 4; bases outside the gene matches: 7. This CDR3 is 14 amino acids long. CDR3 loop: CASSLRGSSDTQYF. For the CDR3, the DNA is TGTGCCAGCAGCCTCAGGGGGAGCTCAGATACGCAGTATTTT.

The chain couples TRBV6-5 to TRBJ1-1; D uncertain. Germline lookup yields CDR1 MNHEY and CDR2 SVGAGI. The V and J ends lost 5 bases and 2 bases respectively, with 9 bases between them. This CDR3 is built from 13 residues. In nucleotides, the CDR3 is TGTGCCAGCAGTCCAGATACAAACACTGAAGCTTTCTTT. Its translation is CASSPDTNTEAFF.

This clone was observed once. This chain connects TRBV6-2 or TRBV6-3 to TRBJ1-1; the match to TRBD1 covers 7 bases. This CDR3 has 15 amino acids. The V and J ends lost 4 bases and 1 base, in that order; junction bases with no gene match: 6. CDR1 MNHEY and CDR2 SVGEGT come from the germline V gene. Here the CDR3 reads CASSSGTAGNTEAFF. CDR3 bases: TGTGCCAGCAGTTCCGGGACAGCGGGGAACACTGAAGCTTTCTTT.

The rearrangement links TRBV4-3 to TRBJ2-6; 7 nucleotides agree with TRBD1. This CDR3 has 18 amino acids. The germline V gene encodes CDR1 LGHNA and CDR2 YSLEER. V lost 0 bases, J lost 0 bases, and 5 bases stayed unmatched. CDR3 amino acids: CASSQDRGTFSGANVLTF. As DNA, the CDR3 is TGCGCCAGCAGCCAAGACAGGGGGACCTTCTCTGGGGCCAACGTCCTGACTTTC.

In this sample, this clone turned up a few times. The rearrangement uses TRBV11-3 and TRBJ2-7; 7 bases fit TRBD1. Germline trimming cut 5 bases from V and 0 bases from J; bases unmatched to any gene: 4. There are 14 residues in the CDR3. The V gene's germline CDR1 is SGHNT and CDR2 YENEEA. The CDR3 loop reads CASSIGQDSYEQYF. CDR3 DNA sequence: TGTGCCAGCAGCATTGGACAGGACTCCTACGAGCAGTACTTC.

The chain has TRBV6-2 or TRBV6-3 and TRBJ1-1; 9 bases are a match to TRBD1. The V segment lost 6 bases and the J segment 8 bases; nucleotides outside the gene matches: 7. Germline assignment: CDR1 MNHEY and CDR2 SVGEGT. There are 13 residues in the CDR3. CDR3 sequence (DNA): TGTGCCAGCAGCCCCTCGGACAGGGGAGAAGCTTTCTTT. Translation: CASSPSDRGEAFF.

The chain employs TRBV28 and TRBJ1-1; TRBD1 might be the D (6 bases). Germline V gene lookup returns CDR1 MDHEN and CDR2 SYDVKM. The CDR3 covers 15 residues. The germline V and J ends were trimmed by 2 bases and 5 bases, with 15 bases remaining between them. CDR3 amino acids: CASSLNGGRGTEAFF. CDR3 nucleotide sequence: TGTGCCAGCAGTTTAAATGGAGGCAGGGGAACTGAAGCTTTCTTT.

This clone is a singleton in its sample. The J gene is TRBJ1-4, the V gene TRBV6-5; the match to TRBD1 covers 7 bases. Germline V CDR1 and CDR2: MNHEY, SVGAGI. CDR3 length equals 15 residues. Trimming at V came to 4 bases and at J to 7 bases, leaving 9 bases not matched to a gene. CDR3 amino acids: CASSFTGVRVEKLFF. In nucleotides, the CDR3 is TGTGCCAGCAGTTTCACAGGGGTGCGAGTTGAAAAACTGTTTTTT.

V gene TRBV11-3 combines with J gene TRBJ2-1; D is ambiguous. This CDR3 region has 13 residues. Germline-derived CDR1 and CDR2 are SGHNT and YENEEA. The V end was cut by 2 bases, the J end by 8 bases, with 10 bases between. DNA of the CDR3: TGTGCCAGCAGCTTACTCTTTGGCTATGAGCAGTTCTTC. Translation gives CASSLLFGYEQFF. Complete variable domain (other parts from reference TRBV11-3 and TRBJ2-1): EAGVVQSPRYKIIEKKQPVAFWCNPISGHNTLYWYLQNLGQGPELLIRYENEEAVDDSQLPKDRFSAERLKGVDSTLKIQPAELGDSAVYLCASSLLFGYEQFFGPGTRLTVL.

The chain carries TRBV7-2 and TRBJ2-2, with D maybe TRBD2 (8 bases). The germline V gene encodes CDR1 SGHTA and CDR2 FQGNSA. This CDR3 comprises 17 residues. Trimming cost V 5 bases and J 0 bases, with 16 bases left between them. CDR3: CASSLVSGTANTGELFF. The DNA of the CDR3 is TGTGCCAGCAGCCTCGTTAGCGGGACAGCGAACACCGGGGAGCTGTTTTTT.